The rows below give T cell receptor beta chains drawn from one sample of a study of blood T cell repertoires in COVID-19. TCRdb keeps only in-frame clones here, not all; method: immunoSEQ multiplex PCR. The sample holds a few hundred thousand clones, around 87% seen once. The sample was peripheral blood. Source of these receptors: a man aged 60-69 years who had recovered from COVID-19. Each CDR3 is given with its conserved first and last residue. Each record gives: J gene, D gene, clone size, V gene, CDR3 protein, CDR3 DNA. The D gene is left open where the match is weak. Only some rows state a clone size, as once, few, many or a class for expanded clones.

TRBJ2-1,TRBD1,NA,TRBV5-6,CASSWLDRGSYNEQFF,TGTGCCAGCAGCTGGTTGGACAGGGGTAGTTACAATGAGCAGTTCTTC
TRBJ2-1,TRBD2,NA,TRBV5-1,CASSLGERESEQFF,TGCGCCAGCAGCTTGGGGGAGCGGGAATCTGAGCAGTTCTTC
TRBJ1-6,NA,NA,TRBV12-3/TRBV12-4,CASSDQGDSPLHF,TGTGCCAGCAGTGACCAAGGGGATTCACCCCTCCACTTT
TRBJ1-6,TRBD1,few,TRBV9,CASSDPTGYNSPLHF,TGTGCCAGCAGCGACCCGACAGGGTATAATTCACCCCTCCACTTT
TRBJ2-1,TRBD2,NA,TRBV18,CASSPGLAGNEQFF,TGTGCCAGCTCCCCAGGACTAGCGGGCAATGAGCAGTTCTTC
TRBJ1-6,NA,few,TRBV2,CASSVQIYNSPLHF,TGTGCCAGCAGTGTTCAGATCTATAATTCACCCCTCCACTTT
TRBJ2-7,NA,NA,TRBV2,CASSEMQGIPDEQYF,TGTGCCAGCAGTGAAATGCAGGGAATACCGGACGAGCAGTACTTC
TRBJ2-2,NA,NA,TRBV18,CASSPPSGTGELFF,TGTGCCAGCTCACCACCATCAGGGACCGGGGAGCTGTTTTTT
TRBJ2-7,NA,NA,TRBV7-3,CASSPWPRAYEQYF,TGTGCCAGCAGCCCGTGGCCCAGGGCCTACGAGCAGTACTTC
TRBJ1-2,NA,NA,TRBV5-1,CASSREKANYGYTF,TGCGCCAGCAGCCGTGAGAAAGCTAACTATGGCTACACCTTC
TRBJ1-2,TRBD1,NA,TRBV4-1,CASSQEGQRSNYGYTF,TGCGCCAGCAGCCAGGAGGGACAGCGATCTAACTATGGCTACACCTTC
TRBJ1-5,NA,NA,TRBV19,CASSIGGSPQHF,TGTGCCAGTAGTATAGGCGGTTCACCCCAGCATTTT
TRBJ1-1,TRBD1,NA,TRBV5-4,CASSPRTGMGTEAFF,TGTGCCAGCAGCCCGAGGACAGGGATGGGCACTGAAGCTTTCTTT
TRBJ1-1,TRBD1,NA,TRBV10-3,CAIRGQGAENTEAFF,TGTGCCATCCGCGGACAGGGGGCCGAGAACACTGAAGCTTTCTTT